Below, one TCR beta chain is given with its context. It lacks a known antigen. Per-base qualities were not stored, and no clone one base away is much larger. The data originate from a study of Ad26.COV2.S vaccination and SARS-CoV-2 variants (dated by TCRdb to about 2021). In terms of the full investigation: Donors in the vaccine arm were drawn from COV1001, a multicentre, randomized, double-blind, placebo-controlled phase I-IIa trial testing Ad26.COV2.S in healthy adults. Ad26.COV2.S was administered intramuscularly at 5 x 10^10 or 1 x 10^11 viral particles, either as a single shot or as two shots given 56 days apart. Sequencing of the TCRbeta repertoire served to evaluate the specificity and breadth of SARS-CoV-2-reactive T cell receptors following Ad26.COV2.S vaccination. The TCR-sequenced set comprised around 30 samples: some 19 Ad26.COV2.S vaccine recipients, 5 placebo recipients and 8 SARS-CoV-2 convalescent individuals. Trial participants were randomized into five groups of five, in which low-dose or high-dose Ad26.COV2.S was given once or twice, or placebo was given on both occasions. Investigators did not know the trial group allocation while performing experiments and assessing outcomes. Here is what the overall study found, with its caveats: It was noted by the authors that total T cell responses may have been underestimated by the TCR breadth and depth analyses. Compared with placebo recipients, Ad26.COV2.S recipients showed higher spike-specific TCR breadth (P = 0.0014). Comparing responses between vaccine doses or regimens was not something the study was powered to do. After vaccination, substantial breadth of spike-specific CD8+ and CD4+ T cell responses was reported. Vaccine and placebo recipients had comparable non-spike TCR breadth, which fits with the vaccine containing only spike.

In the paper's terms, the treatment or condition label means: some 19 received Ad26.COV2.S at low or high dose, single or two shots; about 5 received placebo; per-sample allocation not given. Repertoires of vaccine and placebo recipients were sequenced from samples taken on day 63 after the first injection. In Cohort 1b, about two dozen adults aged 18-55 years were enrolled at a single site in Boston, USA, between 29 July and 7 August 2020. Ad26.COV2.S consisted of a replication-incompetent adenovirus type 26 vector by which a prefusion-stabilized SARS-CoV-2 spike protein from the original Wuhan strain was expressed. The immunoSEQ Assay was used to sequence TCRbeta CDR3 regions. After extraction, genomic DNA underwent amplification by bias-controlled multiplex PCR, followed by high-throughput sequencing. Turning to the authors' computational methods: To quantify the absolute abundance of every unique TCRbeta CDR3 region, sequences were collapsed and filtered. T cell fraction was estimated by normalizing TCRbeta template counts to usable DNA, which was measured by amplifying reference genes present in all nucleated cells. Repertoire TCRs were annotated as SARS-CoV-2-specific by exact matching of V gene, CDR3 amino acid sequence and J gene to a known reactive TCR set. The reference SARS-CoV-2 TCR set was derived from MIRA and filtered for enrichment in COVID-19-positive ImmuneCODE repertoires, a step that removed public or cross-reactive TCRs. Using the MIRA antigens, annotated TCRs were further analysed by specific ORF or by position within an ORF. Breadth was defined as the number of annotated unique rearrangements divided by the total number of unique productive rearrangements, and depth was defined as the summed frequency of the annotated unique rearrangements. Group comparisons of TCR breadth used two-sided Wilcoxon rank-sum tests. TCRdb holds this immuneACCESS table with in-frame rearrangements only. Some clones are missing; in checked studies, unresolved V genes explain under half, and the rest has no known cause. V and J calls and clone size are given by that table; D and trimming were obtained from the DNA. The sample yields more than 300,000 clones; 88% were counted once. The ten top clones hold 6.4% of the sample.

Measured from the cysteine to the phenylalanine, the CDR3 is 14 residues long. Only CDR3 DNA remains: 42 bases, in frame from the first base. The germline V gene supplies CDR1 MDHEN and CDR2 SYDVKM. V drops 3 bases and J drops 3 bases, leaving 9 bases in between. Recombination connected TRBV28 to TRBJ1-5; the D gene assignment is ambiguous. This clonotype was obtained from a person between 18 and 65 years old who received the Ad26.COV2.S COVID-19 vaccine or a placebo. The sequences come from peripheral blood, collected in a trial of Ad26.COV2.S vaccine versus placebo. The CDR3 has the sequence CASSLRSFNQPQHF. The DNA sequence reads TGTGCCAGCAGTTTGCGCTCCTTCAATCAGCCCCAGCATTTT.